The present entry profiles one T cell receptor beta chain with its context. A CD45RO-CCR7+CD27+CD95- profile was what naive CD8+ T cells displayed. This record comes from a study of CXCR3-negative and CXCR3-positive naive CD8 T cells. 5' RACE with UMI labels generated the TRB cDNA libraries. TCRdb reprocessed the 5' RACE reads, keeping one entry per CDR3 protein, no DNA. Here the sample table reports 46,000 or so distinct CDR3 sequences. Sequenced: naive CXCR3- CD8+ T cells from blood. Subset noted: CD45RO-CCR7+CD27+CD95- naive CD8+ T cells lacking CXCR3 (TNR3-). The TCR was taken from a human donor in good health. Some clones in this sample may be carry-over from other donors' samples.

CDR3 loop: CSVETNGGQTGELFF. The chain has TRBV29-1 and TRBJ2-2; TCRdb returns TRBD1, unconfirmable since there is no DNA. The germline V gene has CDR1 SQVTM and CDR2 ANQGSEA. The CDR3 is 15 amino acids.